The 15 T cell receptor beta chains below were found in one sample sequenced in a study of Graves' ophthalmopathy and Graves' hyperthyroidism. Amplification from RNA transcripts yielded the TCR beta CDR3 regions. The first-round RT-PCR employed HTBI primers together with the Qiagen OneStep RT-PCR kit. A multiplex PCR was then performed as the second round. TCRdb processed the multiplex PCR reads anew with MiXCR; each CDR3 protein has one entry. The sample has 200,000 to 250,000 distinct CDR3 sequences, 45% to 55% seen once. The sequenced sample was peripheral blood. The receptors derive from an adult man with Graves' ophthalmopathy.

This rearrangement joins TRBV20-1 to TRBJ2-7, with TRBD1 matching over 7 bases. From germline, CDR1 is DFQATT and CDR2 SNEGSKA (reference sequence). Unmatched junction bases numbered 12, after V lost 4 bases and J lost 3 bases. The CDR3 length is 15 residues. This CDR3 is CSANLMDRPGYEQYF. In DNA, the CDR3 is TGCAGTGCTAATCTAATGGACAGGCCAGGCTACGAGCAGTACTTC.

The gene calls are TRBV7-4 and TRBJ2-2; a possible D gene is TRBD2 (5 bases). Trimming stripped 2 bases from V and 6 bases from J, with 10 bases between. Germline V lookup: CDR1 SGHVT, CDR2 SQSDAQ. The CDR3 has 14 residues. The CDR3 sequence: CASSLLGVSGELFF. CDR3 bases: TGTGCCAGCAGCTTACTCGGGGTTTCCGGGGAGCTGTTTTTT.

This clonotype was seen at least ten times. The chain links TRBV7-8 to TRBJ1-4, with D maybe TRBD1 (5 bases). Trimming took 8 bases from V and 8 from J, leaving 18 bases between them. Germline lookup yields CDR1 SGHVS and CDR2 FQNEAQ. This CDR3 contains 14 residues. CDR3 sequence (DNA): TGTGCCAGCCGGGCGGGGCAGTTAAGGGAAAAACTGTTTTTT. It encodes CASRAGQLREKLFF.

A few counts support this clonotype. This chain connects TRBV5-1 to TRBJ1-4; D perhaps matches TRBD1 (5 bases). The V end was cut by 5 bases, the J end by 0 bases, with 11 bases between. Germline CDR1 and CDR2: SGHRS and YFSETQ. The CDR3 extends over 15 amino acids. The CDR3 here is CASSRDRATNEKLFF. The CDR3 DNA follows: TGCGCCAGCAGTCGGGACCGTGCAACTAATGAAAAACTGTTTTTT.

The chain couples TRBV2 to TRBJ1-5; 7 nucleotides match TRBD1. The trim removed 10 bases at V and 0 bases at J, leaving 6 bases unmatched. CDR3 size: 14 residues. The germline V gene encodes CDR1 SNHLY and CDR2 FYNNEI. As DNA, the CDR3 is TGTGCCAACAGGGGCTTCATTAGCAATCAGCCCCAGCATTTT. Translation gives CANRGFISNQPQHF.

In its sample, this clonotype was seen a few times. The rearrangement joins TRBV11-2 to TRBJ1-1; a possible D gene is TRBD1 (5 bases). Germline-derived CDR1 and CDR2 are SGHAT and FQNNGV. Between the trimmed V and J ends, which lost 5 bases and 0 bases, there was a span of 10 bases. The CDR3 length is 14 residues. The CDR3 protein is CASSTGLMNTEAFF. The CDR3 DNA follows: TGTGCCAGCAGCACAGGACTGATGAACACTGAAGCTTTCTTT.

This chain joins TRBV19 and TRBJ1-4, with 8 bases fitting TRBD1. The V gene end was trimmed by 1 base and the J gene end by 7 bases; junction bases not matched to a gene: 5. The CDR3 runs to 15 residues. Germline V lookup: CDR1 LNHDA, CDR2 SQIVND (reference sequence). The CDR3 protein is CASSIAGQGREKLFF. Here the CDR3 DNA reads TGTGCCAGTAGTATAGCCGGACAGGGTCGTGAAAAACTGTTTTTT.

This clonotype was detected a few times. The CDR3 sequence: CASSFSGVTGELFF. The CDR3 nucleotides are TGCGCCAGCAGTTTTTCCGGGGTCACCGGGGAGCTGTTTTTT. The rearrangement uses TRBV10-2 and TRBJ2-2; a possible D gene is TRBD2 (5 bases). From germline, CDR1 is WSHSY and CDR2 SAAADI. This CDR3 region has 14 residues. Deletions cut 5 bases from V and 4 bases from J, with 11 bases between.

The gene calls are TRBV5-4 and TRBJ2-2; 9 nucleotides line up with TRBD1. This CDR3 spans 16 amino acids. J lost 1 base, V lost 4 bases, and 5 bases had no gene match. Germline values: CDR1 SGHNT, CDR2 YYREEE (reference sequence). DNA of the CDR3: TGTGCCAGCAGCAAGAAGGGACAGGGGAACACCGGGGAGCTGTTTTTT. It encodes CASSKKGQGNTGELFF.

This clonotype was seen a handful of times. The V and J genes are TRBV10-3 and TRBJ2-2; possibly TRBD2 for D (6 bases). Trimming removed 6 bases at V and 3 bases at J, with 11 bases between. In germline, CDR1 is ENHRY, CDR2 SYGVKD. The CDR3 has 14 amino acids. The CDR3 bases are TGTGCCATCAGCAAGGGGAGGTACACCGGGGAGCTGTTTTTT. It codes for CAISKGRYTGELFF.

This clonotype was counted between two and nine times. The chain has TRBV19 and TRBJ1-2; D is undetermined. CDR3 size: 12 residues. The V end lost 3 bases, the J end lost 2 bases, and 4 bases lay between the germline ends. Germline CDR1 is LNHDA and CDR2 is SQIVND (reference sequence). The CDR3 sequence: CASSIANYGYTF. In nucleotides, the CDR3 is TGTGCCAGTAGTATCGCCAACTATGGCTACACCTTC.

The chain employs TRBV7-3 and TRBJ2-2, with D possibly being TRBD2 (6 bases). The last part of the DNA fits TRBJ2-3 better; the J call may be wrong. Germline assignment: CDR1 SGHTA and CDR2 FQGTGA. The CDR3 has 17 residues. CDR3 in amino acids: CASSLTGTPGEGDTQYF. CDR3 in DNA: TGTGCCAGCAGCTTAACGGGGACTCCCGGGGAAGGAGATACGCAGTATTTT.

This CDR3 reads CASSEDRGSNQPQHF. In DNA form, the CDR3 reads TGTGCCAGCAGTGAAGATCGCGGAAGCAATCAGCCCCAGCATTTT. This rearrangement joins TRBV6-1 to TRBJ1-5; D unresolved. The CDR3 sequence is 15 residues long. Trimming took 1 base from V and 1 from J, leaving 8 bases between them. Per germline, CDR1 MNHNS and CDR2 SASEGT.

Concerning this clonotype itself: A read error may account for a junction end that differs from germline. The rearrangement links TRBV10-2 to TRBJ1-2, with D possibly being TRBD1 (5 bases). The CDR3 covers 16 residues. CDR1 and CDR2 from the germline V gene are WSHSY and SAAADI. This chain's CDR3 is CASSEAPGILSYGYTF. In DNA form, the CDR3 reads TGTGCCAGCAGTGAAGCTCCAGGGATCCTCTCCTATGGCTACACCTTC.

The chain joins TRBV2 to TRBJ1-5; 9 nucleotides agree with TRBD1. Trimming at V came to 6 bases and at J to 5 bases, leaving 2 bases not matched to a gene. CDR3 length: 13 residues. Germline values: CDR1 SNHLY, CDR2 FYNNEI. The CDR3 sequence: CASRGDRDQPQHF. The CDR3 DNA is TGTGCCAGCAGGGGGGACAGGGATCAGCCCCAGCATTTT. Looking up the rest from reference TRBV2 and TRBJ1-5 gives the full variable domain: EPEVTQTPSHQVTQMGQEVILRCVPISNHLYFYWYRQILGQKVEFLVSFYNNEISEKSEIFDDQFSVERPDGSNFTLKIRSTKLEDSAMYFCASRGDRDQPQHFGDGTRLSIL.